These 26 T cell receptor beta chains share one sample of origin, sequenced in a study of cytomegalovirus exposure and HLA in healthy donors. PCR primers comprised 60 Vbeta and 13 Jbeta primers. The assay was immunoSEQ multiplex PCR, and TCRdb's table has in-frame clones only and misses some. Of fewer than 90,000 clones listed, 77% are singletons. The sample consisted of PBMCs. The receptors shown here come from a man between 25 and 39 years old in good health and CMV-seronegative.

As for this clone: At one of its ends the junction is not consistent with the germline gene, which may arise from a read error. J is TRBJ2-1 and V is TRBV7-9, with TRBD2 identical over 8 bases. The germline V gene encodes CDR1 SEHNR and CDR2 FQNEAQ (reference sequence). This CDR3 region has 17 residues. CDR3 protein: CSSSSRSSAGGPNEQFF. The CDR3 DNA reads TGTTCCAGCAGCTCACGGTCCTCTGCGGGGGGCCCCAATGAGCAGTTCTTC.

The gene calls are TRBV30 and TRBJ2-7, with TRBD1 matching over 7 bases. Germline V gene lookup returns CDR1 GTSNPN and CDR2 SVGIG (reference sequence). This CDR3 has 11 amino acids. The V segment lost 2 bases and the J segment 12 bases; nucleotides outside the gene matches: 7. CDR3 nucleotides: TGTGCCTGGAGTCGAGACAGGGCAATGTACTTC. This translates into CAWSRDRAMYF. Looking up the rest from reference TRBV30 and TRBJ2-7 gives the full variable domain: SQTIHQWPATLVQPVGSPLSLECTVEGTSNPNLYWYRQAAGRGLQLLFYSVGIGQISSEVPQNLSASRPQDRQFILSSKKLLLSDSGFYLCAWSRDRAMYFGPGTRLTVT.

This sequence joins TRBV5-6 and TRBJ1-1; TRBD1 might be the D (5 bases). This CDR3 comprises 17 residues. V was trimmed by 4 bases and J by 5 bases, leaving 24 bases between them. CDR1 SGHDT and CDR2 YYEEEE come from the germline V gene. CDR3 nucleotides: TGTGCCAGCAGCGAGGGAGAGAGAGGAGCCCGGGGGACTGAAGCTTTCTTT. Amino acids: CASSEGERGARGTEAFF.

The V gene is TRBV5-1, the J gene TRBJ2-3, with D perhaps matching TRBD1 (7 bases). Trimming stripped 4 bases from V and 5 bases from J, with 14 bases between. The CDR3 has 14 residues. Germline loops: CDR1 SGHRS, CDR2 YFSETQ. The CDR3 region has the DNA TGCGCCAGCAGCCTGAGACAGGGAGGAGATACGCAGTATTTT. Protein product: CASSLRQGGDTQYF.

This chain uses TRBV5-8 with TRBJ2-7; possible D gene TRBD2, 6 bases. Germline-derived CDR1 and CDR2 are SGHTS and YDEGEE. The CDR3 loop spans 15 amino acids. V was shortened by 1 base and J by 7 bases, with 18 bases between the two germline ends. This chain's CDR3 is CASSLLYGSGGEQYF. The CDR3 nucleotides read TGTGCCAGCAGCTTGTTATATGGTTCTGGGGGGGAGCAGTACTTC.

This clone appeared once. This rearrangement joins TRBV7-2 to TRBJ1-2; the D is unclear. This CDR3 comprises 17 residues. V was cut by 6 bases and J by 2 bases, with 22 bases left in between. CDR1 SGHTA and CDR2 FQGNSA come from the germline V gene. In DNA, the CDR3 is TGTGCCAGCAGTCCAATGGCTCAAGACTACGGGAACTATGGCTACACCTTC. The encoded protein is CASSPMAQDYGNYGYTF.

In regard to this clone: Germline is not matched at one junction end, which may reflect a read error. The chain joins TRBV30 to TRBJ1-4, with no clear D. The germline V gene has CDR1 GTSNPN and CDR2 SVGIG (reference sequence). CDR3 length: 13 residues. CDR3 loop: CAWSVQPPTEWVF. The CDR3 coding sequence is TGTGCCTGGAGTGTACAACCCCCTACAGAGTGGGTTTTT.

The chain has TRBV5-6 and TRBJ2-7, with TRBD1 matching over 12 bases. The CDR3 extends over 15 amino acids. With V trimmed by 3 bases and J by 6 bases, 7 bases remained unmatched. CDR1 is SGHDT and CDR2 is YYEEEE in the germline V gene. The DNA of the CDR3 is TGTGCCAGCAGCTGGACCGGGACAGGGGGCGCCGAGCAGTACTTC. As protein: CASSWTGTGGAEQYF. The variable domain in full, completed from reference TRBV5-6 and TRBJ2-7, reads DAGVTQSPTHLIKTRGQQVTLRCSPKSGHDTVSWYQQALGQGPQFIFQYYEEEERQRGNFPDRFSGHQFPNYSSELNVNALLLGDSALYLCASSWTGTGGAEQYFGPGTRLTVT.

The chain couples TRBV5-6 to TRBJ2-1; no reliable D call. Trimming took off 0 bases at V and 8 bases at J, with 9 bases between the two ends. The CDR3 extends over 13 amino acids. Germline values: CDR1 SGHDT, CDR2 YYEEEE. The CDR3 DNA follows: TGTGCCAGCAGCTTGGCTAGTACCTATGAGCAGTTCTTC. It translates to CASSLASTYEQFF.

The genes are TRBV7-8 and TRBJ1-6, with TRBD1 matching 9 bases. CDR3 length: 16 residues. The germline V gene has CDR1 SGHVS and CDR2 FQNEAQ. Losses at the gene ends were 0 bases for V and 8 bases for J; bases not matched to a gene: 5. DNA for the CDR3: TGTGCCAGCAGCTTAGCCATACAGGGGGCTGATTCACCCCTCCACTTT. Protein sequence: CASSLAIQGADSPLHF.

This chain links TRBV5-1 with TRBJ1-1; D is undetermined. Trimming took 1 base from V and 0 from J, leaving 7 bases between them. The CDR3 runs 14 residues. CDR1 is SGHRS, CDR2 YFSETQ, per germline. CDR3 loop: CASSLSGMNTEAFF. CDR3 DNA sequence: TGCGCCAGCAGCTTGTCAGGCATGAACACTGAAGCTTTCTTT.

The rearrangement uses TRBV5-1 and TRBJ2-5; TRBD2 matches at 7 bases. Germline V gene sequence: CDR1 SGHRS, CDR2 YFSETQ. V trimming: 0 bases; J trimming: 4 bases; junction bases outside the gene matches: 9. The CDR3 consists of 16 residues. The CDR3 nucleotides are TGCGCCAGCAGCTTGGATGGAGGGAGGGGAGGAGAGACCCAGTACTTC. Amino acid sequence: CASSLDGGRGGETQYF.

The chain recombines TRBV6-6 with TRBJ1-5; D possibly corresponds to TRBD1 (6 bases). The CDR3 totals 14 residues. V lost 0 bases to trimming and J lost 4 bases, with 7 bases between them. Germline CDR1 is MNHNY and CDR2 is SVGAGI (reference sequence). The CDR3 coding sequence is TGTGCCAGCAGTTACTCCGGACAGAATCAGCCCCAGCATTTT. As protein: CASSYSGQNQPQHF.

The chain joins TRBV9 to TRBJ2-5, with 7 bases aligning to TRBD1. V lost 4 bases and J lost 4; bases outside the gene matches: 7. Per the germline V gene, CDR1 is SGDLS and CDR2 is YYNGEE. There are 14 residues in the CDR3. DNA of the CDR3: TGTGCCAGCAGCACGCGGACAGGTCGAGAGACCCAGTACTTC. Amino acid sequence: CASSTRTGRETQYF.

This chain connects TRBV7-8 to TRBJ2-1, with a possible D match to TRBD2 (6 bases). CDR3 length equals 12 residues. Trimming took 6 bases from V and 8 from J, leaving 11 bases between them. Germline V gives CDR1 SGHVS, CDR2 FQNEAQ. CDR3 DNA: TGTGCCAGCAGGGGAAGGGACTATGAGCAGTTCTTC. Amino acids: CASRGRDYEQFF.

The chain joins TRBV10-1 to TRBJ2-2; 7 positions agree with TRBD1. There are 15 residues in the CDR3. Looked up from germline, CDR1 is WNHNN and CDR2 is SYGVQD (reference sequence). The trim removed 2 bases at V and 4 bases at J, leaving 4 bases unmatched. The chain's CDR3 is CASSEGRGITGELFF. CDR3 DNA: TGCGCCAGCAGTGAGGGCAGGGGGATCACCGGGGAGCTGTTTTTT.

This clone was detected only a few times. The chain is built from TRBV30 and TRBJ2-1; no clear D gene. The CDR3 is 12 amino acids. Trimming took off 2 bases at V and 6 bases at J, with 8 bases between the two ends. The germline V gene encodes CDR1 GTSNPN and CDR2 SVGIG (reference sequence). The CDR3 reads CAWSSTGNEQFF. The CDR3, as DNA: TGTGCCTGGAGTTCGACGGGCAATGAGCAGTTCTTC.

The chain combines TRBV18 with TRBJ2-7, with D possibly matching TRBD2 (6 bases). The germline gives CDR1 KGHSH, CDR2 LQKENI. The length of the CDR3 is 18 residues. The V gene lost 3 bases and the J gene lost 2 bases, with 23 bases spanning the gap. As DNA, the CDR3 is TGTGCCAGCTCACCGAGCGATAGAGGTGGGGGGATCCCCTACGAGCAGTACTTC. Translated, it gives CASSPSDRGGGIPYEQYF.

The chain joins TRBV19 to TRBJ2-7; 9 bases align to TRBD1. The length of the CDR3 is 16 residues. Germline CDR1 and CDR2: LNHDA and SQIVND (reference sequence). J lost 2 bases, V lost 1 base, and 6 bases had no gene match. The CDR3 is CASSIGAGQGTYEQYF. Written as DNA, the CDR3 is TGTGCCAGTAGTATAGGTGCGGGACAGGGAACCTACGAGCAGTACTTC.

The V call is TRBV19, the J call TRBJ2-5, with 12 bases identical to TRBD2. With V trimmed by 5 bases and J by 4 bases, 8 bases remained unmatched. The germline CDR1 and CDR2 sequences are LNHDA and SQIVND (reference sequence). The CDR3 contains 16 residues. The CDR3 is CASSPGTSGRGETQYF. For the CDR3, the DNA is TGTGCCAGTAGTCCCGGGACTAGCGGGCGTGGAGAGACCCAGTACTTC.

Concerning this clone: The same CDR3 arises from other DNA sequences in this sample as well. The CDR3 spells CASSLGSLSNEKLFF. CDR3 sequence (DNA): TGCGCCAGCAGCTTGGGGAGCCTATCAAATGAAAAACTGTTTTTT. The chain is built from TRBV5-1 and TRBJ1-4; D is ambiguous. The CDR3 covers 15 residues. The germline V gene has CDR1 SGHRS and CDR2 YFSETQ. V was cut by 0 bases and J by 5 bases, with 11 bases left in between.

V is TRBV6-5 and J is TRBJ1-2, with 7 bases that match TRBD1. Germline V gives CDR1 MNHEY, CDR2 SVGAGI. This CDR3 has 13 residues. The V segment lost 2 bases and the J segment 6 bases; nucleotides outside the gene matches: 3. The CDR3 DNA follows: TGTGCCAGCAGTTACGAGACAGGGAATGGCTACACCTTC. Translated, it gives CASSYETGNGYTF.

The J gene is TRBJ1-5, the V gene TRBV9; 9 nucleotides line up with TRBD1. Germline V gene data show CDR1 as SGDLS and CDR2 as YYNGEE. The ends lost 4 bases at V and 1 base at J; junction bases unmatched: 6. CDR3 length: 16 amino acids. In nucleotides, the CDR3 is TGTGCCAGCAGCCCAAGGACAGGGGTGAGCAATCAGCCCCAGCATTTT. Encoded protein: CASSPRTGVSNQPQHF. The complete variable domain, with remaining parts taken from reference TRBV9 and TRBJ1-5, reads DSGVTQTPKHLITATGQRVTLRCSPRSGDLSVYWYQQSLDQGLQFLIQYYNGEERAKGNILERFSAQQFPDLHSELNLSSLELGDSALYFCASSPRTGVSNQPQHFGDGTRLSIL.

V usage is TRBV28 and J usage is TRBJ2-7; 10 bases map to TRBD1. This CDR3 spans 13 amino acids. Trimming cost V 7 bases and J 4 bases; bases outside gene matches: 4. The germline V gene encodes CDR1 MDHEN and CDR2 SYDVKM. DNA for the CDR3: TGTGCCAGCACTCCGGGACAGGGGTACGAGCAGTACTTC. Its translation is CASTPGQGYEQYF.

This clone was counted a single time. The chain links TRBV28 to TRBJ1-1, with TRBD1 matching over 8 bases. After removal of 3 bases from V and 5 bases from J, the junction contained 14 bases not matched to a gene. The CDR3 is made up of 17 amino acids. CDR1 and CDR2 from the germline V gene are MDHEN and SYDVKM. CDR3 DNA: TGTGCCAGCAGTTTGGGTCCTACAACGGACAGGGAGACTGAAGCTTTCTTT. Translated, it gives CASSLGPTTDRETEAFF.

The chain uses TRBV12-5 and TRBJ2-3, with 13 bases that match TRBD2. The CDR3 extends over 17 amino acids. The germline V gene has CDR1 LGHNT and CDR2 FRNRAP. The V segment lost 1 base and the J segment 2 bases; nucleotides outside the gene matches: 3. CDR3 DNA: TGTGCTAGTGGTTTGGGACTAGCGGGAGGTCCCACAGATACGCAGTATTTT. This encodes CASGLGLAGGPTDTQYF. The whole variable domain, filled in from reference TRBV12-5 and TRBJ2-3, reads DARVTQTPRHKVTEMGQEVTMRCQPILGHNTVFWYRQTMMQGLELLAYFRNRAPLDDSGMPKDRFSAEMPDATLATLKIQPSEPRDSAVYFCASGLGLAGGPTDTQYFGPGTRLTVL.